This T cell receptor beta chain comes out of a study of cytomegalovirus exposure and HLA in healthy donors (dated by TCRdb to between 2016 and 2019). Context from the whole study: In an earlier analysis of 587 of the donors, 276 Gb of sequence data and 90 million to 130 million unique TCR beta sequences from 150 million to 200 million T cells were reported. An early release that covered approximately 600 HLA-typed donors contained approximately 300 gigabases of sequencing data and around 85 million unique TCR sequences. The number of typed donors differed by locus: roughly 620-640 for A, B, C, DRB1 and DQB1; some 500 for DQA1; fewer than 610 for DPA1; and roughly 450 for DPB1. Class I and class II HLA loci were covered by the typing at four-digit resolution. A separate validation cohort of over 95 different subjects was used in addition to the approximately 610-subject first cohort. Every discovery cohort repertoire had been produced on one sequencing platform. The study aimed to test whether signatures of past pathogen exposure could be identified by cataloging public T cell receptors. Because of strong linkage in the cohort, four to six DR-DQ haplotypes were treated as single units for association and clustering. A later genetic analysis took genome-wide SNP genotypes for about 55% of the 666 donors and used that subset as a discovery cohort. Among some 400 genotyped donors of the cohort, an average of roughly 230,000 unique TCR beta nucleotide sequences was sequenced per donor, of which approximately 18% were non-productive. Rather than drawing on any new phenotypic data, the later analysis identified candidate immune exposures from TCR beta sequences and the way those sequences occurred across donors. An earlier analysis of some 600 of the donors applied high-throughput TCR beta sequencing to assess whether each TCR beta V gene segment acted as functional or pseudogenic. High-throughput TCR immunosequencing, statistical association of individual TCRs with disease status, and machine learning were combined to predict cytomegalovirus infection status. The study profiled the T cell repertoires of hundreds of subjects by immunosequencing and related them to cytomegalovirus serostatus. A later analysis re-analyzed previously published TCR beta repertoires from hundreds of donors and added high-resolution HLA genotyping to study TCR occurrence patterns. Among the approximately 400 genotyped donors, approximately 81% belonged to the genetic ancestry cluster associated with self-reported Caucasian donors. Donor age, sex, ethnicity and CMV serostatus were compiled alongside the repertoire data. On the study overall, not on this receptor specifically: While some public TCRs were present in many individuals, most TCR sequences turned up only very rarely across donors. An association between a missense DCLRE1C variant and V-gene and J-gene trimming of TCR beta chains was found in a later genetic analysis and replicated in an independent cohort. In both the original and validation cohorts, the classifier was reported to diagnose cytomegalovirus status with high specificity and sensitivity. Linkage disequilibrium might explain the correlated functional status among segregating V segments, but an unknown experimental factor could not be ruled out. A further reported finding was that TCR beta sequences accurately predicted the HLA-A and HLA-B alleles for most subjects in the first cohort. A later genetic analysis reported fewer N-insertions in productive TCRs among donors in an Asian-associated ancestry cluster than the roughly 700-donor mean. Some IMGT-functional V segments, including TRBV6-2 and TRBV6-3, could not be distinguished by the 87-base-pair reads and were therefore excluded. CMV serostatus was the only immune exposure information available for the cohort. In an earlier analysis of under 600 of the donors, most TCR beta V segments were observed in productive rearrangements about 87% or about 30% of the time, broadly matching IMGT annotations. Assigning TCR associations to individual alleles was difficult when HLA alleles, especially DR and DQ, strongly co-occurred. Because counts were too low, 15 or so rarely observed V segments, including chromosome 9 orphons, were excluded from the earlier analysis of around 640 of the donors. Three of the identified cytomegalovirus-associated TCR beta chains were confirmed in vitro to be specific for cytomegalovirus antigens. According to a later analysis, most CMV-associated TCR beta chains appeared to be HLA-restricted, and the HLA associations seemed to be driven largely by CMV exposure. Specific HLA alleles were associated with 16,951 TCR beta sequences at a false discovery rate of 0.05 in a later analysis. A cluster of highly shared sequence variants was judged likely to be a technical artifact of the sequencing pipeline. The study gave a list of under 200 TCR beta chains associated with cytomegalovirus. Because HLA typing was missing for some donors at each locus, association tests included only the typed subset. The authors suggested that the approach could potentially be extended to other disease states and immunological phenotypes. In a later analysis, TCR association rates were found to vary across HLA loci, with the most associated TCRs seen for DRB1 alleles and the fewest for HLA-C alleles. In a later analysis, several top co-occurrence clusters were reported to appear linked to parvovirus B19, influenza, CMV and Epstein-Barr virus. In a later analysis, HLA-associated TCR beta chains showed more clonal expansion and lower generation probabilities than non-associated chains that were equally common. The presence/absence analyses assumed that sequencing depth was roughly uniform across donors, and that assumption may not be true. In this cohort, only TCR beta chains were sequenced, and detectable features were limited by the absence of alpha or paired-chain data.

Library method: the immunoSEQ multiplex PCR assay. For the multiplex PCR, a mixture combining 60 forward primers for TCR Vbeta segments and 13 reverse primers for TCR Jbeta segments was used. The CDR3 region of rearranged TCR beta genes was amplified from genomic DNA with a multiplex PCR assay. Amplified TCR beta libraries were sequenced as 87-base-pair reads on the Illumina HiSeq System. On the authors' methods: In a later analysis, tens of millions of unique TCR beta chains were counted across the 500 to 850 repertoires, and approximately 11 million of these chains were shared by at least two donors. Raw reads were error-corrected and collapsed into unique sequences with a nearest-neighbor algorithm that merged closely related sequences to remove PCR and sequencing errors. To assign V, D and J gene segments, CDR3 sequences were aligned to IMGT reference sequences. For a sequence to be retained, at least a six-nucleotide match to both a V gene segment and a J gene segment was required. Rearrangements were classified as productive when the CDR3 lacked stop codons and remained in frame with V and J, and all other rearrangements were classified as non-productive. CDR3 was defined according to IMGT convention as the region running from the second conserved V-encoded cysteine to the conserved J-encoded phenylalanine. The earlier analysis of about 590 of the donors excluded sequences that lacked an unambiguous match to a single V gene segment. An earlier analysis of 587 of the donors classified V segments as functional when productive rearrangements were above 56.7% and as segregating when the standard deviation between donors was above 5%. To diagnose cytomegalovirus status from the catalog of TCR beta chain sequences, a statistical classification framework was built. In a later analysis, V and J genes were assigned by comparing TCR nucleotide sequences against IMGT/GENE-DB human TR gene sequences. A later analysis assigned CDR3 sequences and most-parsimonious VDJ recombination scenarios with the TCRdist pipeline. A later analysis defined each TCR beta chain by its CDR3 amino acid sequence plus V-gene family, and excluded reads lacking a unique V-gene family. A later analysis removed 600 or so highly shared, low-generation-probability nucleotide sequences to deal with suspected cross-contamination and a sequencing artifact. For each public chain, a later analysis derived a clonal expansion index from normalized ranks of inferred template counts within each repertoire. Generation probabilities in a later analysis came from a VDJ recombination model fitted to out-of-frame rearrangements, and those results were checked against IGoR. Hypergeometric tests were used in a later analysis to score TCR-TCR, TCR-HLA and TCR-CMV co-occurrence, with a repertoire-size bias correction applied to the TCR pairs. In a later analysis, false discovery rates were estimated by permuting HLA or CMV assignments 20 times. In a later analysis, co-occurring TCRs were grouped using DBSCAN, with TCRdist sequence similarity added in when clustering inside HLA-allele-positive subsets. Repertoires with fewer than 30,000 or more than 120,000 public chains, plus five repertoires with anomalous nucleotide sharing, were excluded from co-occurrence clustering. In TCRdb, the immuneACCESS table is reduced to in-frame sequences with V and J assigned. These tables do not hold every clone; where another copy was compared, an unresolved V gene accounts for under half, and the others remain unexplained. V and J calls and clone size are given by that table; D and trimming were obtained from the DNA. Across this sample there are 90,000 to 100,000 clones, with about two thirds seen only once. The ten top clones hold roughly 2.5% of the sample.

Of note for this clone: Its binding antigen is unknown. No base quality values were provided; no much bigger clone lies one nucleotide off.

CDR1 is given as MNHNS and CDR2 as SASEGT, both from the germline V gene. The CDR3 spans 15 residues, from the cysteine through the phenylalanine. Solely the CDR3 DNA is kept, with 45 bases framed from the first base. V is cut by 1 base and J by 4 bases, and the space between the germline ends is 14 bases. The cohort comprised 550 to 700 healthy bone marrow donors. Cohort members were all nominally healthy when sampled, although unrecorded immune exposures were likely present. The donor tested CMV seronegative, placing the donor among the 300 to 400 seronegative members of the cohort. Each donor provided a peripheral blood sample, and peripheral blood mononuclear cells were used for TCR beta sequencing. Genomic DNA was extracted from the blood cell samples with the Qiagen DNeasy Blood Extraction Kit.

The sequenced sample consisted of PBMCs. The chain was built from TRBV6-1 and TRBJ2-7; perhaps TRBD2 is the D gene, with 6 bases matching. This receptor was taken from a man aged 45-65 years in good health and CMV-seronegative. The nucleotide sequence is TGTGCCAGCAGTGAAGGTGGGGGAGGATTGTACGAGCAGTACTTC. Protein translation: CASSEGGGGLYEQYF.